The 18 T cell receptor beta chains below come from one sample, sequenced in a study of CD8 T cells in Susac syndrome. Roughly 0.45 to 1 ug RNA was reverse transcribed with random hexamers. One entry per CDR3 protein, called by TCRdb with MiXCR from the immunoSEQ multiplex PCR reads. Here the sample spans about 180,000 distinct CDR3 sequences, nearly 97% being singletons. The sample was CD4+ T cells from PBMCs. The receptors originated from a human donor with multiple sclerosis.

This chain links TRBV13 with TRBJ1-5, with D tentatively TRBD1 (5 bases). Looked up from germline, CDR1 is PRHDT and CDR2 is FYEKMQ (reference sequence). Trimming stripped 5 bases from V and 2 bases from J, with 10 bases between. The length of the CDR3 is 14 residues. CDR3 coding DNA: TGTGCCAGCAGCCCCTGGGGGGGCAATCAGCCCCAGCATTTT. Protein sequence: CASSPWGGNQPQHF.

The rearrangement uses TRBV2 and TRBJ2-5; D gene uncertain. Germline CDR1 is SNHLY and CDR2 is FYNNEI. The CDR3 sequence is 13 residues long. With 3 bases removed from V and 4 bases from J, the gap between germline ends came to 9 bases. The CDR3 coding sequence is TGTGCCAGCAGTGAGCCGGGCCCAGAGACCCAGTACTTC. It is translated as CASSEPGPETQYF.

The chain has TRBV27 and TRBJ2-7; D possibly matches TRBD1 or TRBD2 (5 bases each). The V and J ends lost 2 bases and 4 bases respectively, with 9 bases between them. Germline values: CDR1 MNHEY, CDR2 SMNVEV (reference sequence). CDR3 length equals 13 residues. This CDR3 reads CASSLRGAYEQYF. The CDR3 DNA reads TGTGCCAGCAGTTTAAGAGGGGCTTACGAGCAGTACTTC.

The V and J genes are TRBV7-8 and TRBJ2-1; tentatively, D is TRBD1 or TRBD2 (5 bases each). V dropped 6 bases and J dropped 5 bases, with 14 bases sitting between them. The CDR3 is 14 residues long. Germline assignment: CDR1 SGHVS and CDR2 FQNEAQ. CDR3 DNA: TGTGCCAGCAGGGGGCGGGCGGGCGACAATGAGCAGTTCTTC. Amino acid sequence: CASRGRAGDNEQFF.

V and J are TRBV20-1 and TRBJ1-5; TRBD1 matches 7 bases. The CDR3 spans 14 residues. V was pared by 5 bases and J by 5 bases, with 9 bases of the junction left unmatched. CDR1 is DFQATT, CDR2 SNEGSKA, per germline (reference sequence). The CDR3 DNA sequence: TGCAGTGCTTATACAGGGGTTCAGGATCAGCCCCAGCATTTT. This encodes CSAYTGVQDQPQHF.

CDR3 coding DNA: TGTGCCAGCAGCTCGAGGACAGCTCAAGAGACCCAGTACTTC. It is translated as CASSSRTAQETQYF. This chain links TRBV7-9 with TRBJ2-5; D may be TRBD1 (6 bases). Germline values: CDR1 SEHNR, CDR2 FQNEAQ (reference sequence). The CDR3 totals 14 residues. V shed 4 bases and J shed 2 bases, with 11 bases lying between them.

This chain joins TRBV12-3 or TRBV12-4 and TRBJ1-2; D is possibly TRBD1 (5 bases). The CDR3 extends over 12 amino acids. V lost 7 bases, J lost 7 bases, and 13 bases lay in between. The CDR3 here is CASTPTQGGYTF. The CDR3 DNA reads TGTGCCAGCACCCCGACCCAGGGTGGCTACACCTTC.

The chain employs TRBV5-6 and TRBJ1-4; D not certain. The CDR3 sequence is 15 residues long. Trimming took 4 bases from V and 5 from J, leaving 15 bases between them. Germline V gene lookup returns CDR1 SGHDT and CDR2 YYEEEE. This CDR3 reads CASSRPQLGNEKLFF. The CDR3 bases are TGTGCCAGCAGCCGACCACAGCTGGGGAATGAAAAACTGTTTTTT.

The chain carries TRBV9 and TRBJ2-3; a weak D match, TRBD2 (5 bases). Germline V gene lookup returns CDR1 SGDLS and CDR2 YYNGEE. Trimming stripped 3 bases from V and 1 base from J, with 15 bases between. The CDR3 sequence is 16 residues long. Written as DNA, the CDR3 is TGTGCCAGCAGCGAAATAGAGGGAAGGGGCACAGATACGCAGTATTTT. Translated, it gives CASSEIEGRGTDTQYF.

This chain uses TRBV9 with TRBJ2-7; D call uncertain. Germline lookup yields CDR1 SGDLS and CDR2 YYNGEE. Trimming removed 4 bases at V and 5 bases at J, with 16 bases between. CDR3 length: 14 amino acids. The CDR3 here is CASSPRPVAHEQYF. The CDR3 nucleotides read TGTGCCAGCAGCCCCCGTCCAGTGGCCCACGAGCAGTACTTC.

The V and J genes are TRBV27 and TRBJ2-6; no clear D gene. The V end lost 1 base, the J end lost 0 bases, and 7 bases lay between the germline ends. Germline CDR1 reads MNHEY; CDR2 reads SMNVEV (reference sequence). CDR3 length equals 16 residues. The CDR3 bases are TGTGCCAGCAGTTTATACTTGGCCTCTGGGGCCAACGTCCTGACTTTC. Translation gives CASSLYLASGANVLTF.

This chain uses TRBV6-5 with TRBJ1-1, with a weak D call TRBD1 (5 bases). V shed 7 bases and J shed 6 bases, with 15 bases lying between them. The CDR3 contains 13 residues. The V gene's germline CDR1 is MNHEY and CDR2 SVGAGI. The CDR3 is CASNRNRSPEAFF. CDR3 nucleotides: TGTGCCAGCAACCGAAACAGGAGCCCTGAAGCTTTCTTT.

J is TRBJ2-2 and V is TRBV27; 8 nucleotides agree with TRBD2. After removal of 5 bases from V and 1 base from J, the junction contained 6 bases not matched to a gene. CDR3 length: 16 amino acids. CDR1 and CDR2 (germline): MNHEY, SMNVEV (reference sequence). The CDR3 sequence is CASSRSAGGNTGELFF. The CDR3 coding sequence is TGTGCCAGCAGTCGGTCGGCGGGGGGGAACACCGGGGAGCTGTTTTTT.

The chain uses TRBV29-1 and TRBJ2-1; the match to TRBD1 covers 12 bases. CDR3 size: 16 residues. With 3 bases clipped from V and 8 bases from J, the junction kept 11 bases outside the gene matches. The V gene's germline CDR1 is SQVTM and CDR2 ANQGSEA. The chain's CDR3 is CSVEGGDRGQWDEQFF. CDR3 bases: TGCAGCGTTGAGGGAGGGGACAGGGGGCAGTGGGATGAGCAGTTCTTC.

DNA of the CDR3: TGCAGTGCCCCGACAGGGGGAGCTCAAGAGACCCAGTACTTC. Amino acid sequence: CSAPTGGAQETQYF. This chain joins TRBV20-1 and TRBJ2-5; TRBD1 aligns across 9 bases. V lost 6 bases and J lost 2; bases outside the gene matches: 7. Germline CDR1 DFQATT, CDR2 SNEGSKA (reference sequence). CDR3 length: 14 residues.

The count of this clonotype is one. This rearrangement joins TRBV30 to TRBJ2-2, with 7 bases aligning to TRBD1. The CDR3 is made up of 12 amino acids. Germline V gene data show CDR1 as GTSNPN and CDR2 as SVGIG (reference sequence). The V segment lost 4 bases and the J segment 6 bases; nucleotides outside the gene matches: 2. The CDR3 DNA reads as TGTGCCTGGAAAGGGGGCCCCGGGGAGCTGTTTTTT. It specifies CAWKGGPGELFF.

The CDR3 protein is CSARGTSGPSYEQYF. CDR3 nucleotide sequence: TGCAGTGCTAGGGGGACTAGCGGGCCCTCCTACGAGCAGTACTTC. The chain uses TRBV20-1 and TRBJ2-7; 12 bases fit TRBD2. In germline, CDR1 is DFQATT, CDR2 SNEGSKA (reference sequence). The CDR3 extends over 15 amino acids. The V and J ends lost 3 bases and 0 bases, in that order; junction bases with no gene match: 3.

The chain is built from TRBV6-2 or TRBV6-3 and TRBJ2-6, with 9 bases fitting TRBD1. V lost 10 bases, J lost 0 bases, and 7 bases stayed unmatched. The CDR3 has 16 amino acids. Germline V gives CDR1 MNHEY, CDR2 SVGEGT. CDR3 protein: CAITDRGSSGANVLTF. The CDR3 nucleotides read TGTGCCATCACGGACAGGGGAAGCTCTGGGGCCAACGTCCTGACTTTC.